This entry lists 2 T cell receptor beta chains sequenced from one sample in a study of cytomegalovirus exposure and HLA in healthy donors (dated by TCRdb to about 2017). Libraries were made using the immunoSEQ multiplex PCR assay. For the multiplex PCR, a mixture combining 60 forward primers for TCR Vbeta segments and 13 reverse primers for TCR Jbeta segments was used. TCRdb's version of the immuneACCESS table is confined to in-frame rearrangements and falls short of the full clone set. An unresolved V gene accounts for under half of the shortfall where checked; the remainder is of unknown origin. This sample gives about 160,000 clones in total; 65% to 85% of them show up just once. The ten largest clones represent 2.5% to 3% of the sample. Sample: PBMCs. The source is a woman aged 45-65 years in good health and CMV-seropositive.

This clone came up once. The chain links TRBV5-1 to TRBJ1-4; possible D gene TRBD1, 6 bases. From germline, CDR1 is SGHRS and CDR2 YFSETQ. This CDR3 has 15 residues. Trimming removed 4 bases from V and 4 bases from J, with 14 bases in between. CDR3 DNA: TGCGCCAGCAGCATGACAGGTGTAAATAATGAAAAACTGTTTTTT. The encoded protein is CASSMTGVNNEKLFF.

The V gene is TRBV6-6, the J gene TRBJ2-5; D is unclear. Germline CDR1 and CDR2: MNHNY and SVGAGI (reference sequence). Trimming removed 0 bases from V and 5 bases from J, with 7 bases in between. This CDR3 region has 13 residues. CDR3 amino acids: CASSYSIAETQYF. Here the CDR3 DNA reads TGTGCCAGCAGTTACTCGATCGCGGAGACCCAGTACTTC.